The 18 T cell receptor beta chains below all came from one sample that was sequenced in a study of T-cell reconstitution after alpha-beta-depleted transplantation in children. The TCRbeta library incorporated unique molecular identifiers. TCRdb reanalysed the PCR reads using MiXCR and keeps one entry per CDR3 protein. The sample holds under 750,000 distinct CDR3 sequences, roughly 23% seen once. This sample comprised PBMCs, mostly from graft donor cells, obtained 360 days after TCRalphabeta/CD19-depleted stem cell transplant. The receptor set was obtained from a boy in the first two years of life who had a stem cell transplant for acute myeloid leukemia, so the T cells may come from the graft donor.

The chain joins TRBV25-1 to TRBJ2-2; D remains unclear. Germline CDR1 reads MGHDK; CDR2 reads SYGVNS. V dropped 3 bases and J dropped 0 bases, with 14 bases sitting between them. The CDR3 consists of 17 residues. CDR3 in amino acids: CASSDSRVSANTGELFF. CDR3 sequence (DNA): TGTGCCAGCAGTGATTCTCGAGTGAGCGCGAACACCGGGGAGCTGTTTTTT.

CDR3 nucleotide sequence: TGCAGTGCTAGCTTCCCCTTCACCAAAAACATTCAGTACTTC. Its translation is CSASFPFTKNIQYF. The chain has TRBV20-1 and TRBJ2-4; no clear D gene. The ends were cut back, 3 bases at V and 2 bases at J, with 11 bases in the middle. The germline gives CDR1 DFQATT, CDR2 SNEGSKA (reference sequence). The CDR3 is 14 residues long.

The rearrangement joins TRBV20-1 to TRBJ2-7; D unclear. This CDR3 spans 15 amino acids. Germline V gene sequence: CDR1 DFQATT, CDR2 SNEGSKA (reference sequence). V shed 1 base and J shed 0 bases, with 13 bases lying between them. The CDR3 here is CSARGWADDSYEQYV. In nucleotides, the CDR3 is TGCAGTGCTAGAGGATGGGCGGACGACTCCTACGAGCAGTACGTC.

This chain joins TRBV28 and TRBJ1-2; D unresolved. Trimming pared 5 bases from V and 4 bases from J, leaving 11 bases between. Germline CDR1 and CDR2: MDHEN and SYDVKM. The CDR3 contains 13 residues. CDR3 DNA sequence: TGTGCCAGCAGTCCCCGGGCCCTCTATGGCTACACCTTC. Translated, it gives CASSPRALYGYTF.

The chain employs TRBV20-1 and TRBJ1-4; 9 bases match TRBD1. The trim removed 8 bases at V and 5 bases at J, leaving 6 bases unmatched. CDR3 size: 13 residues. CDR1 and CDR2 (germline): DFQATT, SNEGSKA (reference sequence). The CDR3: CSLYRGPNEKLFF. Written as DNA, the CDR3 is TGCAGTCTCTACAGGGGGCCCAATGAAAAACTGTTTTTT.

Only a few counts were recorded for this clonotype. V and J are TRBV28 and TRBJ1-1; D not resolved. The CDR3 consists of 15 residues. Per the germline V gene, CDR1 is MDHEN and CDR2 is SYDVKM. With 3 bases removed from V and 4 bases from J, the gap between germline ends came to 15 bases. The CDR3 region is CASSFVDRPSTEAFF. The CDR3 DNA sequence: TGTGCCAGCAGTTTCGTGGATCGGCCGAGCACTGAAGCTTTCTTT.

This clonotype was seen only a few times. This chain connects TRBV30 to TRBJ2-5; the D gene is possibly TRBD2 (5 bases). Germline V CDR1 and CDR2: GTSNPN, SVGIG (reference sequence). This CDR3 is built from 13 residues. V lost 0 bases and J 9 bases, leaving 14 bases between the germline ends. As DNA, the CDR3 is TGTGCCTGGAGTGTTGACGGGTCCGGGGCCCAGTACTTC. This codes for CAWSVDGSGAQYF.

This sequence joins TRBV12-3 or TRBV12-4 and TRBJ2-7, with 8 bases lining up with TRBD1. After removal of 5 bases from V and 3 bases from J, the junction contained 6 bases not matched to a gene. CDR3 length equals 14 residues. CDR3 DNA sequence: TGTGCCAGCAGTATTCGGGACAGGTACTACGAGCAGTACTTC. This sequence encodes CASSIRDRYYEQYF.

This clonotype was counted a few times. This sequence joins TRBV20-1 and TRBJ2-1; the D is unclear. V was trimmed by 4 bases and J by 4 bases, leaving 11 bases between them. CDR3 size: 13 residues. Germline CDR1 reads DFQATT; CDR2 reads SNEGSKA (reference sequence). CDR3 in DNA: TGCAGTGCTATGTTTGTTTTATACAATGAGCAGTTCTTC. Its translation is CSAMFVLYNEQFF.

This clonotype was seen only a few times. The gene calls are TRBV10-3 and TRBJ2-3, with a tentative D call TRBD1 (5 bases). Germline V gene data show CDR1 as ENHRY and CDR2 as SYGVKD. The CDR3 spans 18 residues. Trimming took 10 bases from V and 0 from J, leaving 26 bases between them. CDR3 region: CATALRVHQFTSTDTQYF. The CDR3 region has the DNA TGTGCCACAGCTCTCAGGGTCCACCAATTCACTAGCACAGATACGCAGTATTTT.

This clonotype came up a few times. This sequence joins TRBV20-1 and TRBJ1-1, with D hard to call. Between the trimmed V and J ends, which lost 5 bases and 3 bases, there was a span of 16 bases. The CDR3 loop spans 14 amino acids. Germline assignment: CDR1 DFQATT and CDR2 SNEGSKA (reference sequence). CDR3 nucleotides: TGCAGTGCTCACACACCCCGCGGGTACACTGAAGCTTTCTTT. Its translation: CSAHTPRGYTEAFF.

The genes are TRBV12-3 or TRBV12-4 and TRBJ2-1, with 8 bases matching TRBD2. The CDR3 loop spans 16 amino acids. J gave up 2 bases and V 7 bases, and 10 bases lay outside the gene matches. The CDR3 DNA reads TGTGCCAGCACTCTCGCCACGGGGGGGACCTACAATGAGCAGTTCTTC. Encoded protein: CASTLATGGTYNEQFF.

This clonotype appeared many times. The chain uses TRBV20-1 and TRBJ2-1; TRBD1 or TRBD2 may be the D gene (6 bases each). V was trimmed by 3 bases and J by 2 bases, leaving 17 bases between them. The length of the CDR3 is 16 residues. Per the germline V gene, CDR1 is DFQATT and CDR2 is SNEGSKA (reference sequence). This chain's CDR3 is CSARVRGEVAYNEQFF. The CDR3 bases are TGCAGTGCTAGGGTGAGGGGGGAAGTCGCCTACAATGAGCAGTTCTTC.

This clonotype was detected a few times. V usage is TRBV20-1 and J usage is TRBJ2-5; 16 nucleotides agree with TRBD2. Looked up from germline, CDR1 is DFQATT and CDR2 is SNEGSKA (reference sequence). V dropped 6 bases and J dropped 5; count of bases not matched to a gene: 18. The CDR3 contains 19 residues. The CDR3 sequence: CSALKDGGLAGGLRETQYF. CDR3 nucleotide sequence: TGCAGTGCCCTCAAAGACGGGGGACTAGCGGGGGGGCTACGGGAGACCCAGTACTTC.

V and J are TRBV29-1 and TRBJ2-7; TRBD1 aligns across 7 bases. Germline trimming cut 8 bases from V and 3 bases from J; bases unmatched to any gene: 7. CDR1 is SQVTM and CDR2 is ANQGSEA in the germline V gene. This CDR3 spans 12 amino acids. The CDR3 nucleotides read TGCAGCACCCGACAGGGTGGCTACGAGCAGTACTTC. Amino acids: CSTRQGGYEQYF.

This clonotype appeared a few times. V is TRBV29-1 and J is TRBJ2-5, with D tentatively TRBD1 (5 bases). The CDR3 loop spans 15 amino acids. Per the germline V gene, CDR1 is SQVTM and CDR2 is ANQGSEA. The V end was cut by 7 bases, the J end by 7 bases, with 25 bases between. The CDR3 region is CSAIPESHPRGTQYF. Written as DNA, the CDR3 is TGCAGCGCTATCCCTGAGAGTCACCCTAGGGGGACCCAGTACTTC.

The chain carries TRBV15 and TRBJ2-2, with 7 bases aligning to TRBD1. With V trimmed by 2 bases and J by 4 bases, 4 bases remained unmatched. CDR3 size: 15 residues. Germline-derived CDR1 and CDR2 are LNHNV and YYDKDF (reference sequence). For the CDR3, the DNA is TGTGCCACCAGCAGAACCCCAGGGGGCACCGGGGAGCTGTTTTTT. Protein sequence: CATSRTPGGTGELFF.

This clonotype was detected many times. V usage is TRBV12-3 or TRBV12-4 and J usage is TRBJ2-3, with 8 bases aligning to TRBD2. After removal of 7 bases from V and 1 base from J, the junction contained 10 bases not matched to a gene. The CDR3 sequence is 16 residues long. CDR3 sequence: CASTPSGLGGTDTQYF. In DNA, the CDR3 is TGTGCCAGCACCCCATCGGGACTAGGGGGCACAGATACGCAGTATTTT.